This T cell receptor (beta chain) originates from a study of blood T cell repertoires in COVID-19. Study-wide context: Researchers got acute and convalescent COVID-19 samples from the United States, Italy and Spain. Nucleic acid was either cDNA or gDNA, and it came from T cells, B-cell-depleted T cells, or PBMCs.

In the original processing: The assay estimated nucleated cells by amplifying reference gene primers. Data came from immunoSEQ multiplex PCR; TCRdb stores just in-frame clones and leaves some out. The V and J calls and clone size are taken from that table; D and trimming were inferred from the DNA. This table holds about 90,000 clones, 75% to 95% found once. The CDR3 has 12 residues. J gave up 4 bases and V 4 bases, and 0 bases lay outside the gene matches. Germline lookup yields CDR1 MNHEY and CDR2 SMNVEV (reference sequence). Sequenced material: peripheral blood. The rearrangement links TRBV27 to TRBJ1-2; TRBD1 matches 7 bases. This receptor was identified in a human donor with active COVID-19. The donor label of this sample is uncertain. The CDR3 coding sequence is TGTGCCAGCAGTTCAGGGGGCTATGGCTACACCTTC. Residues: CASSSGGYGYTF.